This TCR beta chain was retrieved from a study of regulatory T cells in long-lasting Graves disease. Points from the study as a whole: Persistent Graves' cases showed lower TCR diversity than newly diagnosed cases.

Noted time point: newly diagnosed GD, antithyroid drugs for less than 3 months. The TCR library was prepared using RNA isolated from PBMCs. Germline V gene sequence: CDR1 MNHEY, CDR2 SMNVEV (reference sequence). Trimming removed 5 bases from V and 2 bases from J; junction bases left unmatched: 9. This CDR3 is 16 amino acids long. To make TCR beta libraries, researchers used iRepertoire HTBI primers and Arm-PCR of CDR3 regions. TCRdb called the multiplex PCR reads again in MiXCR, with one record for every CDR3 protein. This sample has roughly 520,000 distinct CDR3 sequences, with around 11% found just once. Comments on this clonotype: The antigen remains unidentified.

The same data also went into a second study, on T cells in Graves' hyperthyroidism and ophthalmopathy.

This TCR was sampled from a woman between 25 and 40 years old with Graves disease. Here the sequenced sample was peripheral blood mononuclear cells (PBMCs), taken at new diagnosis, from a patient treated with antithyroid drugs. The rearrangement links TRBV27 to TRBJ2-3, with 8 positions matching TRBD2. The CDR3 region has the DNA TGTGCCAGCAGTGATTCGGGACTAGGGGTCACAGATACGCAGTATTTT. Translated: CASSDSGLGVTDTQYF.